This record concerns one TCR beta chain sequence. The data belong to a study of response to subunit inactivated influenza vaccine. This CDR3 spans 13 amino acids. Losses at the gene ends were 5 bases for V and 3 bases for J; bases not matched to a gene: 6. In germline, CDR1 is DFQATT, CDR2 SNEGSKA (reference sequence). TCRdb reanalysed the RT-PCR reads using MiXCR and keeps one entry per CDR3 protein. The repertoire holds fewer than 600,000 distinct CDR3 sequences, with roughly 7.9% as singletons. Source: PBMCs from blood, taken around 25 months after vaccination. This chain uses TRBV20-1 with TRBJ1-1; 7 bases are shared with TRBD1. The source is a man between 50 and 75 years old who received an inactivated influenza vaccine. As DNA, the CDR3 is TGCAGTGCTTCCCGGGGGACAGACACTGAAGCTTTCTTT. Translated, it gives CSASRGTDTEAFF.